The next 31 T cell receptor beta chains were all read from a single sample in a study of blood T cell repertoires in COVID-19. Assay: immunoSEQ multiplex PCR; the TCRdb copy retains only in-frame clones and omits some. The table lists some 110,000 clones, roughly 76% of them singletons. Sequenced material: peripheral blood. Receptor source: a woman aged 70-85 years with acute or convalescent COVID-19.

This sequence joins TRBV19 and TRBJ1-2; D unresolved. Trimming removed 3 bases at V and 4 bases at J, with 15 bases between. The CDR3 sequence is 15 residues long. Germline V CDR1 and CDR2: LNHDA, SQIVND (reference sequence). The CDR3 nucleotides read TGTGCCAGTAGTATGGGCGGAGGAGAGCGCTATGGCTACACCTTC. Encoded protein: CASSMGGGERYGYTF.

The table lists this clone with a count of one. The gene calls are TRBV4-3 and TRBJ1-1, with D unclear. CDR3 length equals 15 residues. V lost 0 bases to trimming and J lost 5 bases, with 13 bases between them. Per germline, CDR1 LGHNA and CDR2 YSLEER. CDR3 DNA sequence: TGCGCCAGCAGCCAAGAACCGGGAAGAAGGACTGAAGCTTTCTTT. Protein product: CASSQEPGRRTEAFF.

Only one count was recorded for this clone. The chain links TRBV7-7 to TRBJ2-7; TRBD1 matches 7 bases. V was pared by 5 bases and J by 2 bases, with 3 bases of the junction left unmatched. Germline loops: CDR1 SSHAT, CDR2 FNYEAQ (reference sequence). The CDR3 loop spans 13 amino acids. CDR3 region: CASSPTGTYEQYF. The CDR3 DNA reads TGTGCCAGCAGCCCGACAGGGACCTACGAGCAGTACTTC.

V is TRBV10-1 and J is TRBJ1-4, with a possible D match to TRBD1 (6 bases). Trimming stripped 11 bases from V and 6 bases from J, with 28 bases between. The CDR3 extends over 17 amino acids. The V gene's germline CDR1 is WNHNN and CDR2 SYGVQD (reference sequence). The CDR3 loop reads CAPFSGQGKEWDEKLFF. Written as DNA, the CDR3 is TGCGCCCCCTTCTCGGGTCAGGGGAAGGAATGGGATGAAAAACTGTTTTTT.

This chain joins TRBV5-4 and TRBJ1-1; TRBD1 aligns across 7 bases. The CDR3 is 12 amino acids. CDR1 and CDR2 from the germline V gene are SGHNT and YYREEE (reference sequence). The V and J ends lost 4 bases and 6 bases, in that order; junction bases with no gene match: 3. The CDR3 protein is CASSITGAEAFF. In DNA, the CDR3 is TGTGCCAGCAGCATCACAGGGGCTGAAGCTTTCTTT.

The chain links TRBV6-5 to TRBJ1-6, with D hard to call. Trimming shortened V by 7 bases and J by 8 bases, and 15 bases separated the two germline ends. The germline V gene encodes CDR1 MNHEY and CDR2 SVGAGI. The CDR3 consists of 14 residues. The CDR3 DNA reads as TGTGCCAGCACCGTCAGGATGAGGGATTCACCCCTCCACTTT. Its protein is CASTVRMRDSPLHF.

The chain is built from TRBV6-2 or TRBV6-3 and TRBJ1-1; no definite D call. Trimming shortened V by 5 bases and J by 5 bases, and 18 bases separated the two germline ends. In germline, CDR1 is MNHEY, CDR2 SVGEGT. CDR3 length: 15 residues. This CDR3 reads CASSKTGLRGTEAFF. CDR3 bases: TGTGCCAGCAGTAAAACCGGACTTCGAGGGACTGAAGCTTTCTTT.

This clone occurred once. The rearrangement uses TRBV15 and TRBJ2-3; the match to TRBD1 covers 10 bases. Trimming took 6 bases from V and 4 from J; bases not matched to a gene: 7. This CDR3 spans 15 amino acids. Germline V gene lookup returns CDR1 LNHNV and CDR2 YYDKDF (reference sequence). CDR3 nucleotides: TGTGCCACCAGTGGGACAGGGGAAGAAGCAGATACGCAGTATTTT. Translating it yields CATSGTGEEADTQYF.

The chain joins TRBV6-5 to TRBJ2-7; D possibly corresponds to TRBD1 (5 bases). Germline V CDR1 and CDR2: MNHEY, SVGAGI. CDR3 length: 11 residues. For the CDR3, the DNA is TGTGCGATACAGGCAACCTACGAGCAGTACTTC. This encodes CAIQATYEQYF.

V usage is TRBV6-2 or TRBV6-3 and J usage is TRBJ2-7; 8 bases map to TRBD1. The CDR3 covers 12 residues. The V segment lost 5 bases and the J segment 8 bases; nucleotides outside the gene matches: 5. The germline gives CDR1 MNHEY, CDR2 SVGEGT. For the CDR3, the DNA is TGTGCCAGCAGTGATGGACAGGGAAAGCAGTACTTC. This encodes CASSDGQGKQYF.

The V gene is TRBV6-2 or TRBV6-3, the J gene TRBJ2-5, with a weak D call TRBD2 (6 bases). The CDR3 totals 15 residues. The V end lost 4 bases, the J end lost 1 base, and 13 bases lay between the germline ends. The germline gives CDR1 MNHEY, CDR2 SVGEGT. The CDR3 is CASSWVGGTQETQYF. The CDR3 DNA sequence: TGTGCCAGCAGTTGGGTCGGCGGGACCCAAGAGACCCAGTACTTC.

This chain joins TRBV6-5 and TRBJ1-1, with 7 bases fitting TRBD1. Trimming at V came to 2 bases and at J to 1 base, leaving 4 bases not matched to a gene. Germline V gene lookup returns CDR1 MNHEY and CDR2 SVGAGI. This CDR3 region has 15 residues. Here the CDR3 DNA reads TGTGCCAGCAGTTACGACAGGGTTCAGAACACTGAAGCTTTCTTT. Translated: CASSYDRVQNTEAFF.

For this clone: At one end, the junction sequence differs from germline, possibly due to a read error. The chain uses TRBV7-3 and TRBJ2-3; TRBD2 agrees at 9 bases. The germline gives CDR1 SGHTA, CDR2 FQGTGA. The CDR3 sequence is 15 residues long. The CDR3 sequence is CASSLIGTSKDTQYF. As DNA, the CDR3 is TGTGCCAGCAGCTTAATTGGGACTAGCAAAGATACGCAGTATTTT.

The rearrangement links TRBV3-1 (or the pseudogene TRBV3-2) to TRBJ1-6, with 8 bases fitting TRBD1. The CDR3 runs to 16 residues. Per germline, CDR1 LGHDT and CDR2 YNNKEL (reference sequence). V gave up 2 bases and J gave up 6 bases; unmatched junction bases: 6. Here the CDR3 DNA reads TGTGCCAGCAGCCAACCCCAGGGGGCCTCTAATTCACCCCTCCACTTT. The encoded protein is CASSQPQGASNSPLHF.

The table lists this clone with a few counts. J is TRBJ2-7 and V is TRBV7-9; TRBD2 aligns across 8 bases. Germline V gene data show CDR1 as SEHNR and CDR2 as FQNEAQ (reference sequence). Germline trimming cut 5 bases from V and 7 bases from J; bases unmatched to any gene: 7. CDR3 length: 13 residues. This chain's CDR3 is CASSPRLAQEQYF. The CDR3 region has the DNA TGTGCCAGCAGCCCCAGACTAGCGCAAGAGCAGTACTTC.

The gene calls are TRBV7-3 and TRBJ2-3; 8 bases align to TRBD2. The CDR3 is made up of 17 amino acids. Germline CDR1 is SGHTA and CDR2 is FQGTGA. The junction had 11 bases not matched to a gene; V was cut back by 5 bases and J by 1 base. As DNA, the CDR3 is TGTGCCAGCAGCGCTAGCGTGGCGGGAGGCCGCACAGATACGCAGTATTTT. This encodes CASSASVAGGRTDTQYF. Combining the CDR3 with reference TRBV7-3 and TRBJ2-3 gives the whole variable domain GAGVSQTPSNKVTEKGKYVELRCDPISGHTALYWYRQSLGQGPEFLIYFQGTGAADDSGLPNDRFFAVRPEGSVSTLKIQRTERGDSAVYLCASSASVAGGRTDTQYFGPGTRLTVL.

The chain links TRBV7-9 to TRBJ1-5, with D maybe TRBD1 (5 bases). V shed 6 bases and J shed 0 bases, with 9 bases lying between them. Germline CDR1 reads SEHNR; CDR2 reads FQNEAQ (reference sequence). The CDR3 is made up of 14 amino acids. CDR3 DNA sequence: TGTGCCAGCAGTTGGGGGGATAGCAATCAGCCCCAGCATTTT. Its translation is CASSWGDSNQPQHF.

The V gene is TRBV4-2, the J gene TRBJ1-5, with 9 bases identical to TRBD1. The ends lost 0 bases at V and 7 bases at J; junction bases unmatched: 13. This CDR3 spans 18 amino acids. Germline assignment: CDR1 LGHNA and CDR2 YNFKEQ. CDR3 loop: CASSQEIQGALREQPQHF. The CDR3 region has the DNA TGTGCCAGCAGCCAAGAAATACAGGGGGCCCTAAGGGAACAGCCCCAGCATTTT.

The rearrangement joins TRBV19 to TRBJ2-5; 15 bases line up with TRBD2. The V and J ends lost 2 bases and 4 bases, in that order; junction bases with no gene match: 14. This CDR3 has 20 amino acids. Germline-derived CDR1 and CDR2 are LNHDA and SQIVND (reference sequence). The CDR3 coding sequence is TGTGCCAGTAGTATACACCCGGGACTAGCGGGAGGCCACTCGGGAGAGACCCAGTACTTC. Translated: CASSIHPGLAGGHSGETQYF.

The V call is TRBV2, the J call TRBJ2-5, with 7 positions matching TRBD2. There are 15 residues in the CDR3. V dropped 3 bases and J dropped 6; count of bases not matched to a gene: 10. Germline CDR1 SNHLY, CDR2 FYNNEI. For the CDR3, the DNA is TGTGCCAGCAGTGACTCATCGGGGGGTTGGCAGACCCAGTACTTC. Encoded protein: CASSDSSGGWQTQYF.

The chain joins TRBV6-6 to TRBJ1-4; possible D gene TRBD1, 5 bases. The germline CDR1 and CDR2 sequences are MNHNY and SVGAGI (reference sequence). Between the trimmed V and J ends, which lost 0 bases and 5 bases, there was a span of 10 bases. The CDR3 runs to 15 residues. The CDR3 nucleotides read TGTGCCAGCAGTTACTCGCCCAGGGTAAATGAAAAACTGTTTTTT. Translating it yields CASSYSPRVNEKLFF.

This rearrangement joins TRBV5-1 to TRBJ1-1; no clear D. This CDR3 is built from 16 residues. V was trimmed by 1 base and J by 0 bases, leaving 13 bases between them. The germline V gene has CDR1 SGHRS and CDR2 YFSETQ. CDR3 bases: TGCGCCAGCAGCTTGACTCAAAATAAGATGAACACTGAAGCTTTCTTT. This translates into CASSLTQNKMNTEAFF.

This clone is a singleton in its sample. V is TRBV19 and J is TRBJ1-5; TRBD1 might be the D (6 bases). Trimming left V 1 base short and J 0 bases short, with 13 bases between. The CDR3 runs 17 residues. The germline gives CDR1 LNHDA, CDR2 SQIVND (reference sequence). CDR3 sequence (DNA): TGTGCCAGTAGTATAGTAGGGGCAGGGGTTAGCAATCAGCCCCAGCATTTT. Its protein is CASSIVGAGVSNQPQHF.

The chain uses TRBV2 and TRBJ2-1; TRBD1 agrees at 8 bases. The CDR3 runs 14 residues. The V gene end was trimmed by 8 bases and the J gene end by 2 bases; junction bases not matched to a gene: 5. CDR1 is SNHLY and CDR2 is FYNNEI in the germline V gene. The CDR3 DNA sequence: TGTGCCAGCCACCCGACAGGGGCCTACAATGAGCAGTTCTTC. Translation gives CASHPTGAYNEQFF. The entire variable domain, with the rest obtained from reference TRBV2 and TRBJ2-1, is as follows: EPEVTQTPSHQVTQMGQEVILRCVPISNHLYFYWYRQILGQKVEFLVSFYNNEISEKSEIFDDQFSVERPDGSNFTLKIRSTKLEDSAMYFCASHPTGAYNEQFFGPGTRLTVL.

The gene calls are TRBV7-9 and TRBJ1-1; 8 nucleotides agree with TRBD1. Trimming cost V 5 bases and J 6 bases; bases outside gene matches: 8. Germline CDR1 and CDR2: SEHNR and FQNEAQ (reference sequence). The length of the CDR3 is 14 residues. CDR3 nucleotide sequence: TGTGCCAGCAGCAGGACAGGGAGGGGAGCTGAAGCTTTCTTT. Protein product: CASSRTGRGAEAFF.

CDR3 amino acids: CASRTSGRALSYNEQFF. CDR3 DNA sequence: TGTGCCAGCCGGACTAGCGGGAGGGCCCTATCCTACAATGAGCAGTTCTTC. This chain links TRBV28 with TRBJ2-1; 15 nucleotides align to TRBD2. V dropped 8 bases and J dropped 1; count of bases not matched to a gene: 6. The length of the CDR3 is 17 residues. Germline lookup yields CDR1 MDHEN and CDR2 SYDVKM.

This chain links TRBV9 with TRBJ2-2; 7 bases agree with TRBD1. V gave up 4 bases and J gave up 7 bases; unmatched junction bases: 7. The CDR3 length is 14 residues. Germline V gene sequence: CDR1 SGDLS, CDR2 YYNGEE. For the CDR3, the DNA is TGTGCCAGCAGCACCACGGGACAGCTCGGGGAGCTGTTTTTT. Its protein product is CASSTTGQLGELFF.

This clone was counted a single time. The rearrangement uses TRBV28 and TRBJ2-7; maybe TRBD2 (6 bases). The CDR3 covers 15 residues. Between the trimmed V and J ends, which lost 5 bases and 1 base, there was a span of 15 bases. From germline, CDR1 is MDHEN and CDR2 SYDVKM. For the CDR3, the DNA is TGTGCCAGCAGTGCCCCCGGGGGTCTGTCCTACGAGCAGTACTTC. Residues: CASSAPGGLSYEQYF.

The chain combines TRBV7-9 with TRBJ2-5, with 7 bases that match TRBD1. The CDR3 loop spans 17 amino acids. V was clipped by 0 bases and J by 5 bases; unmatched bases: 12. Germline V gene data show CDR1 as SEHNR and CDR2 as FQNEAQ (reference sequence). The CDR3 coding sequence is TGTGCCAGCAGCTTAGCAACAGGGGCAGGGTATGCGGAGACCCAGTACTTC. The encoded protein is CASSLATGAGYAETQYF. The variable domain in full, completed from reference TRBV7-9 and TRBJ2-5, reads DTGVSQNPRHKITKRGQNVTFRCDPISEHNRLYWYRQTLGQGPEFLTYFQNEAQLEKSRLLSDRFSAERPKGSFSTLEIQRTEQGDSAMYLCASSLATGAGYAETQYFGPGTRLLVL.

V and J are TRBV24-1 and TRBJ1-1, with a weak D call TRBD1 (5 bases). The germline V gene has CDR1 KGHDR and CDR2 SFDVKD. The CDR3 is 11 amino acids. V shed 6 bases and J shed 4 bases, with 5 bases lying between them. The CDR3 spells CATSTGTEAFF. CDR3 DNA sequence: TGTGCCACCAGTACAGGCACTGAAGCTTTCTTT.

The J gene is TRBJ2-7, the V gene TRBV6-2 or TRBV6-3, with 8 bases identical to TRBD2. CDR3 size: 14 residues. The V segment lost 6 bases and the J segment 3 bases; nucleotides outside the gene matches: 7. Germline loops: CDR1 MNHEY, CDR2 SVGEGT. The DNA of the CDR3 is TGTGCCAGCAGCCCAAGCGGGAGAGGCTACGAGCAGTACTTC. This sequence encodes CASSPSGRGYEQYF.